These 14 T cell receptor beta chains were all obtained from the same sample, sequenced in a study of blood T cell repertoires in COVID-19. Here immunoSEQ multiplex PCR was the method, and the copy in TCRdb shows in-frame clones only, minus some. The table shows about 440,000 clones, with around 89% occurring only once. Sequenced sample: peripheral blood. These receptors originate from a woman aged 50 to 60 with COVID-19, enrolled during active disease.

Of note for this clone: The sample has other DNA sequences that encode this CDR3 too. The CDR3 DNA follows: TGTGCCAGCTCACCCGAAAGCGATCAGCCCCAGCATTTT. This translates into CASSPESDQPQHF. The rearrangement joins TRBV18 to TRBJ1-5; D not certain. CDR1 is KGHSH, CDR2 LQKENI, per germline. V was shortened by 3 bases and J by 5 bases, with 8 bases between the two germline ends. The CDR3 spans 13 residues.

In nucleotides, the CDR3 is TGTGCCAGCACCAGAGGTTTGTCCTACAATGAGCAGTTCTTC. Protein: CASTRGLSYNEQFF. The chain carries TRBV6-5 and TRBJ2-1; D is ambiguous. Trimming pared 7 bases from V and 1 base from J, leaving 11 bases between. This CDR3 has 14 amino acids. Germline values: CDR1 MNHEY, CDR2 SVGAGI.

V gene TRBV30 combines with J gene TRBJ1-3, with TRBD1 as a possible D gene (6 bases). Germline-derived CDR1 and CDR2 are GTSNPN and SVGIG (reference sequence). Trimming took off 2 bases at V and 7 bases at J, with 21 bases between the two ends. This CDR3 contains 16 residues. The CDR3 loop is CAWSPTGGGRANTIYF. The CDR3 region has the DNA TGTGCCTGGAGTCCAACTGGGGGGGGCAGGGCGAACACCATATATTTT.

The chain links TRBV7-8 to TRBJ2-3, with 10 bases aligning to TRBD1. This CDR3 spans 15 amino acids. Trimming took 7 bases from V and 1 from J; bases not matched to a gene: 5. CDR1 is SGHVS and CDR2 is FQNEAQ in the germline V gene. CDR3 sequence: CASTADRGRTDTQYF. The CDR3 nucleotides read TGTGCCAGCACCGCCGACAGGGGGCGCACAGATACGCAGTATTTT.

The chain has TRBV27 and TRBJ1-6; D gene unclear. V lost 9 bases and J 9 bases, leaving 15 bases between the germline ends. In germline, CDR1 is MNHEY, CDR2 SMNVEV (reference sequence). The CDR3 has 13 amino acids. Here the CDR3 DNA reads TGTGCCAGTTACAGTTCCATAAGTTCACCCCTCCACTTT. This translates into CASYSSISSPLHF.

V is TRBV20-1 and J is TRBJ1-5, with a possible D match to TRBD1 (5 bases). Trimming removed 3 bases from V and 3 bases from J, with 9 bases in between. The V gene's germline CDR1 is DFQATT and CDR2 SNEGSKA (reference sequence). CDR3 length equals 13 residues. Here the CDR3 reads CSASWGPNQPQHF. The CDR3 DNA sequence: TGCAGTGCTAGTTGGGGCCCCAATCAGCCCCAGCATTTT.

The V gene is TRBV24-1, the J gene TRBJ2-2, with 7 bases that match TRBD1. Per germline, CDR1 KGHDR and CDR2 SFDVKD. The ends lost 3 bases at V and 4 bases at J; junction bases unmatched: 7. The CDR3 has 16 amino acids. The CDR3 DNA reads TGTGCCACCAGTGATCCCGGGACAGAGCCCACCGGGGAGCTGTTTTTT. Translation gives CATSDPGTEPTGELFF.

The chain joins TRBV7-9 to TRBJ2-4; 8 bases are a match to TRBD1. The germline gives CDR1 SEHNR, CDR2 FQNEAQ (reference sequence). The ends lost 5 bases at V and 0 bases at J; junction bases unmatched: 9. This CDR3 has 17 amino acids. The CDR3 DNA is TGTGCCAGCAGCGCGACAGGGGAAGGGTTAGCCAAAAACATTCAGTACTTC. Translated: CASSATGEGLAKNIQYF.

CDR3 amino acids: CASSSSGNTGELFF. As DNA, the CDR3 is TGTGCCAGCAGCTCCTCGGGGAACACCGGGGAGCTGTTTTTT. The chain uses TRBV7-6 and TRBJ2-2; D call uncertain. The CDR3 contains 14 residues. Trimming cost V 4 bases and J 1 base, with 7 bases left between them. Germline V gene sequence: CDR1 SGHVS, CDR2 FNYEAQ.

The CDR3 nucleotides read TGTGCCAGCAGCTTAGCAGTCCAGCGGGGCTACGAGCAGTACTTC. Its translation is CASSLAVQRGYEQYF. J is TRBJ2-7 and V is TRBV7-9, with 7 bases matching TRBD2. The CDR3 spans 15 residues. Germline V gene data show CDR1 as SEHNR and CDR2 as FQNEAQ (reference sequence). J gave up 3 bases and V 0 bases, and 5 bases lay outside the gene matches.

This clone appeared a single time. The chain recombines TRBV29-1 with TRBJ2-1; 12 bases map to TRBD2. The V gene's germline CDR1 is SQVTM and CDR2 ANQGSEA. The CDR3 sequence is 18 residues long. Trimming took 6 bases from V and 8 from J; bases not matched to a gene: 20. In DNA form, the CDR3 reads TGCAGCGTGGCACCAATGAGGGCTAGCGGGGGGGCCGGGTATGAGCAGTTCTTC. Its protein is CSVAPMRASGGAGYEQFF.

The chain employs TRBV19 and TRBJ2-3; 9 bases are a match to TRBD2. This CDR3 has 14 residues. V dropped 5 bases and J dropped 4; count of bases not matched to a gene: 4. Germline V gene lookup returns CDR1 LNHDA and CDR2 SQIVND (reference sequence). CDR3: CASSSGTSPDTQYF. CDR3 nucleotides: TGTGCCAGTAGTTCCGGGACTAGCCCAGATACGCAGTATTTT.

The rearrangement uses TRBV15 and TRBJ2-1; 8 bases map to TRBD2. The CDR3 is 19 amino acids. J gave up 7 bases and V 1 base, and 18 bases lay outside the gene matches. The germline V gene encodes CDR1 LNHNV and CDR2 YYDKDF (reference sequence). This CDR3 is CATSRVNWVSGGAQNEQFF. CDR3 sequence (DNA): TGTGCCACCAGCAGAGTAAATTGGGTTTCGGGGGGGGCCCAAAATGAGCAGTTCTTC.

The chain recombines TRBV10-3 with TRBJ2-1; 12 bases are a match to TRBD1. The germline CDR1 and CDR2 sequences are ENHRY and SYGVKD. The CDR3 loop spans 16 amino acids. Germline trimming cut 3 bases from V and 2 bases from J; bases unmatched to any gene: 2. CDR3 coding DNA: TGTGCCATCAGTGATGGGACAGGGGGCGCCTACAATGAGCAGTTCTTC. Residues: CAISDGTGGAYNEQFF.